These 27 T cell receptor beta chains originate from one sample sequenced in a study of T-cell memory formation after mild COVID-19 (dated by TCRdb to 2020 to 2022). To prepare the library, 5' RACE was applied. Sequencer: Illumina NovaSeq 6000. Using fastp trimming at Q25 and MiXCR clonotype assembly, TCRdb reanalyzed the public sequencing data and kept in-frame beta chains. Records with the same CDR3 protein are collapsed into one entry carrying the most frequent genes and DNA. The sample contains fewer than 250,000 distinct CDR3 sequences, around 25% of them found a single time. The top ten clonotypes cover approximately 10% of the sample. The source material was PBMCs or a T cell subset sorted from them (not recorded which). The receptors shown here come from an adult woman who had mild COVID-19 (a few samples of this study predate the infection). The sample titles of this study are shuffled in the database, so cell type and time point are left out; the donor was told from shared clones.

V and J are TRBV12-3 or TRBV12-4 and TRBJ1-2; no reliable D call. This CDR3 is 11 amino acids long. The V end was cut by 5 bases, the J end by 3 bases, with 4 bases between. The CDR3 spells CASSADYGYTF. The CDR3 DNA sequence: TGTGCCAGCAGTGCGGACTATGGCTACACCTTC.

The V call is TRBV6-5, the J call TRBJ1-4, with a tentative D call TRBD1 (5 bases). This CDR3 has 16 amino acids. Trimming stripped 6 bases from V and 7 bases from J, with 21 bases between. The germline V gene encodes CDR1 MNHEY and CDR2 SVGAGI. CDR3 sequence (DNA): TGTGCCAGCAGCAATCAAGGAGTGGGGGAGATTGAAAAACTGTTTTTT. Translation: CASSNQGVGEIEKLFF.

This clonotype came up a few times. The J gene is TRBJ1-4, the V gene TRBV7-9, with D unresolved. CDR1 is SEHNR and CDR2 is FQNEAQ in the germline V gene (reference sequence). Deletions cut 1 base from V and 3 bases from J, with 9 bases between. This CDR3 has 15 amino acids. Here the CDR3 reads CASSLEGLANEKLFF. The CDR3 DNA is TGTGCCAGCAGCTTAGAGGGTTTGGCTAATGAAAAACTGTTTTTT.

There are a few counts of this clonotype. Here the CDR3 reads CASKRQGAVHEQYF. CDR3 nucleotides: TGTGCCAGCAAACGACAGGGGGCCGTCCACGAGCAGTACTTC. This chain connects TRBV2 to TRBJ2-7; 10 bases map to TRBD1. The CDR3 spans 14 residues. V shed 7 bases, J shed 5 bases, and the junction held 8 bases outside the gene matches. Germline assignment: CDR1 SNHLY and CDR2 FYNNEI.

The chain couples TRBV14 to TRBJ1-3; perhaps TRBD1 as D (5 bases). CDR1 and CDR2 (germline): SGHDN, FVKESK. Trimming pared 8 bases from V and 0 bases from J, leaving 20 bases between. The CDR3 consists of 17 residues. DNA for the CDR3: TGTGCCAGCGGAGCAGCCGGGGGACGGCACTCTGGAAACACCATATATTTT. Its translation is CASGAAGGRHSGNTIYF.

The CDR3 region is CASSLDGATHNEQFF. The CDR3 DNA is TGTGCCAGCAGCTTGGATGGTGCGACCCACAATGAGCAGTTCTTC. This rearrangement joins TRBV5-4 to TRBJ2-1; no clear D gene. V was clipped by 0 bases and J by 5 bases, with 12 bases between them. The CDR3 runs to 15 residues. Germline V gene data show CDR1 as SGHNT and CDR2 as YYREEE (reference sequence).

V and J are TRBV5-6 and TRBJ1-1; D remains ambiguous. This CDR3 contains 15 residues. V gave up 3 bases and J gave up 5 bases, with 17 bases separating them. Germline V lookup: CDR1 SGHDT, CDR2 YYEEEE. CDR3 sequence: CASSSYRLGGTEAFF. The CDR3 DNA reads TGTGCCAGCAGCTCCTACAGACTGGGAGGGACTGAAGCTTTCTTT.

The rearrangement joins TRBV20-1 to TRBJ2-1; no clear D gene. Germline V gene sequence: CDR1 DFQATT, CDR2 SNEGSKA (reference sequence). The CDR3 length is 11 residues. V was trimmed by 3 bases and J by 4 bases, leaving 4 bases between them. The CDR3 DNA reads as TGCAGTGCTAGGCTTTACAATGAGCAGTTCTTC. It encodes CSARLYNEQFF.

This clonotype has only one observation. The CDR3, as DNA: TGCAGTGCTAGGCACCCGGGTCTTCAAGAGACCCAGTACTTC. This translates into CSARHPGLQETQYF. V gene TRBV20-1 combines with J gene TRBJ2-5; D unclear. The CDR3 length is 14 residues. From germline, CDR1 is DFQATT and CDR2 SNEGSKA (reference sequence). Trimming took off 3 bases at V and 2 bases at J, with 13 bases between the two ends.

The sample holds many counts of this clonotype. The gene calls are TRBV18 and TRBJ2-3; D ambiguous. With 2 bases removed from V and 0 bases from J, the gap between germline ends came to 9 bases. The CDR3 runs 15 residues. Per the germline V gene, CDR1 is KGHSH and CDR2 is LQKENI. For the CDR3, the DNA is TGTGCCAGCTCACCAATTGCGGCAAGCACAGATACGCAGTATTTT. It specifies CASSPIAASTDTQYF.

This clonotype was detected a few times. The CDR3 sequence: CASSLVVGGAAEAFF. CDR3 nucleotide sequence: TGTGCCAGCAGCTTAGTGGTTGGGGGGGCGGCTGAAGCTTTCTTT. V and J are TRBV7-6 and TRBJ1-1, with D possibly being TRBD1 (6 bases). The germline V gene has CDR1 SGHVS and CDR2 FNYEAQ. Trimming took 1 base from V and 6 from J, leaving 15 bases between them. The CDR3 is 15 amino acids.

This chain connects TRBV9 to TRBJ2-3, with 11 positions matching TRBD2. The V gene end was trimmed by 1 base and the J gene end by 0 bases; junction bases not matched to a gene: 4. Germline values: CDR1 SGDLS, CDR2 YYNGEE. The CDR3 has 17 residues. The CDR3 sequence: CASSVLAGGYSTDTQYF. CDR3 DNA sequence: TGTGCCAGCAGCGTACTAGCGGGAGGCTATAGCACAGATACGCAGTATTTT.

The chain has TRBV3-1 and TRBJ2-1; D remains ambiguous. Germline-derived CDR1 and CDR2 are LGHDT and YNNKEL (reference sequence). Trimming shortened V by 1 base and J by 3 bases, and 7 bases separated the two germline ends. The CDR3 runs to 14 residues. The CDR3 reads CASSQGIIYNEQFF. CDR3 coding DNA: TGTGCCAGCAGCCAAGGGATAATCTACAATGAGCAGTTCTTC.

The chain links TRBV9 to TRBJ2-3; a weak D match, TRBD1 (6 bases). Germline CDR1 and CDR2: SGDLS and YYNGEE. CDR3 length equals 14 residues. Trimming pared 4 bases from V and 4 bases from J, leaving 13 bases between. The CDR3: CASSYKGVADTQYF. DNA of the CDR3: TGTGCCAGCAGCTACAAGGGGGTGGCAGATACGCAGTATTTT. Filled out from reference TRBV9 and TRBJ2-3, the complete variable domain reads DSGVTQTPKHLITATGQRVTLRCSPRSGDLSVYWYQQSLDQGLQFLIQYYNGEERAKGNILERFSAQQFPDLHSELNLSSLELGDSALYFCASSYKGVADTQYFGPGTRLTVL.

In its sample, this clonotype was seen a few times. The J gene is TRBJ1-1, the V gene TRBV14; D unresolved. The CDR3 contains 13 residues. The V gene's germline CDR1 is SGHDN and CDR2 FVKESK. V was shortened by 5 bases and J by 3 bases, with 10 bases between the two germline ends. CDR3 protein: CASSAWRDTEAFF. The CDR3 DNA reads TGTGCCAGCAGCGCTTGGAGGGACACTGAAGCTTTCTTT.

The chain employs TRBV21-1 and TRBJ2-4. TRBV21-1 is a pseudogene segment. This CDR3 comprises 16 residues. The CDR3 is CASSKLAGIAKNIQYF. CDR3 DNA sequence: TGTGCCAGCAGCAAATTGGCAGGGATAGCCAAAAACATTCAGTACTTC.

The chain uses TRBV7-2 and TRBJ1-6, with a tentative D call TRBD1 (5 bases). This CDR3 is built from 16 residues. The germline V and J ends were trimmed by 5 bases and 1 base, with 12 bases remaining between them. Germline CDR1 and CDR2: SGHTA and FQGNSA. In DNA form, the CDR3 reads TGTGCCAGCAGCCCTAGCGGGGGGTCCTATAATTCACCCCTCCACTTT. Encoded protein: CASSPSGGSYNSPLHF. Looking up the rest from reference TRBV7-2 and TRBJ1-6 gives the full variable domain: GAGVSQSPSNKVTEKGKDVELRCDPISGHTALYWYRQSLGQGLEFLIYFQGNSAPDKSGLPSDRFSAERTGGSVSTLTIQRTQQEDSAVYLCASSPSGGSYNSPLHFGNGTRLTVT.

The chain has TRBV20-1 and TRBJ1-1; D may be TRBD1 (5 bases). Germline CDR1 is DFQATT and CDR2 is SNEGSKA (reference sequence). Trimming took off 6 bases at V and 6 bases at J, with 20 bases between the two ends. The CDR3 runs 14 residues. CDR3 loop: CSAIEQGTRAEAFF. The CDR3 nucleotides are TGCAGTGCAATCGAGCAGGGTACTAGAGCTGAAGCTTTCTTT.

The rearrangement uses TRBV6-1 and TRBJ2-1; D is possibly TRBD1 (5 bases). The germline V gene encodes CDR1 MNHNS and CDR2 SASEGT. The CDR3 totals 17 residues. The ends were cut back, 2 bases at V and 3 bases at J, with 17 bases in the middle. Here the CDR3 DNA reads TGTGCCAGCAGTGAAATATTGGGCAGGGTAGGCTACAATGAGCAGTTCTTC. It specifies CASSEILGRVGYNEQFF.

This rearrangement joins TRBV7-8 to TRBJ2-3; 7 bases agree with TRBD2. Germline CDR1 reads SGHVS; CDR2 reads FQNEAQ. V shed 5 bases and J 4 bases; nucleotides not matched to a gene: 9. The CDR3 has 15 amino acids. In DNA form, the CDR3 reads TGTGCCAGCAGCCTCCCCCGGGGGGTCTCAGATACGCAGTATTTT. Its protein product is CASSLPRGVSDTQYF. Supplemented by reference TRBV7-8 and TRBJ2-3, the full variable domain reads GAGVSQSPRYKVAKRGQDVALRCDPISGHVSLFWYQQALGQGPEFLTYFQNEAQLDKSGLPSDRFFAERPEGSVSTLKIQRTQQEDSAVYLCASSLPRGVSDTQYFGPGTRLTVL.

The CDR3 bases are TGCAGCGTTGAAGAAGGGGGTAATGGGCAGTACTTC. Protein: CSVEEGGNGQYF. V usage is TRBV29-1 and J usage is TRBJ2-7; perhaps TRBD1 as D (6 bases). Germline V CDR1 and CDR2: SQVTM, ANQGSEA. V was clipped by 0 bases and J by 9 bases, with 12 bases between them. The CDR3 spans 12 residues.

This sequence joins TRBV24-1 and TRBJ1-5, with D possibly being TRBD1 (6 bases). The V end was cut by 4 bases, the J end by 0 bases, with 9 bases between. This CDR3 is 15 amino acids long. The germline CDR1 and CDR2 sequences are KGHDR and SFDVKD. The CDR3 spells CATSEDRYSNQPQHF. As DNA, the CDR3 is TGTGCCACCAGTGAAGACAGGTATAGCAATCAGCCCCAGCATTTT.

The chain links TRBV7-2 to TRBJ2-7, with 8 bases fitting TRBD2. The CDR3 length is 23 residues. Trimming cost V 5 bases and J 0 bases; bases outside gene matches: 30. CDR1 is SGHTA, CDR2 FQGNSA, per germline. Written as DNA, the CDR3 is TGTGCCAGCAGCCTCCCGGGACTAGGGACCCGAGGGGATCCTAGAATCAACTCCTACGAGCAGTACTTC. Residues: CASSLPGLGTRGDPRINSYEQYF.

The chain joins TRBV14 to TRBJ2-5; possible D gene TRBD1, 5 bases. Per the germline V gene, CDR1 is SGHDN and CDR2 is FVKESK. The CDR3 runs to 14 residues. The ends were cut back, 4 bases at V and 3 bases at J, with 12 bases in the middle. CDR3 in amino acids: CASSRMTDEETQYF. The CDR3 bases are TGTGCCAGCAGCCGGATGACAGACGAAGAGACCCAGTACTTC.

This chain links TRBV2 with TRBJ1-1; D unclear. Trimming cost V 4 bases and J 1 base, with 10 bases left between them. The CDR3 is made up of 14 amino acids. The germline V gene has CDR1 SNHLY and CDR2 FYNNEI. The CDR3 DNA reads TGTGCCAGCAGTGTAGAACGAAGGAACACTGAAGCTTTCTTT. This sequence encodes CASSVERRNTEAFF.

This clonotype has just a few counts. The CDR3 here is CASSYSTGPNTEAFF. Here the CDR3 DNA reads TGTGCCAGCAGTTACTCGACCGGGCCAAACACTGAAGCTTTCTTT. The chain is built from TRBV6-6 and TRBJ1-1; D ambiguous. CDR1 and CDR2 (germline): MNHNY, SVGAGI (reference sequence). V was shortened by 0 bases and J by 2 bases, with 10 bases between the two germline ends. The CDR3 is made up of 15 amino acids.

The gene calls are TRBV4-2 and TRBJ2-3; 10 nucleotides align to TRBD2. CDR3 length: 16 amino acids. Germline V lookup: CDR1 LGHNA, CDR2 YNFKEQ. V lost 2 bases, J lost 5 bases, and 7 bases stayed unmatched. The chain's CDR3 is CASSQLLAGVEDTQYF. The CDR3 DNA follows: TGTGCCAGCAGCCAACTCCTAGCGGGGGTTGAAGATACGCAGTATTTT.